Listed below are T cell receptor beta chains from one sample, sequenced in a study of blood T cell repertoires in COVID-19. The method was immunoSEQ multiplex PCR; TCRdb's version includes in-frame clones alone and lacks a portion of them. This sample carries about 190,000 clones, more than 70% of them seen once, and the ten largest clones take approximately 4.5%. Source material: peripheral blood. The receptors here all came from a human donor in a cohort sampled during active COVID-19. CDR3s include the opening cysteine and the closing phenylalanine or tryptophan. Fields, in order: V gene, clone size, J gene, D gene, CDR3 DNA, CDR3 protein. The D gene is left open where the match is weak. Only part of the rows carry a size: once, few, many, or a class if the clone is expanded.

V gene: TRBV3-1/TRBV3-2; clone size: NA; J gene: TRBJ2-5; D gene: TRBD2; CDR3 DNA: TGTGCCAGCAGCCAACTAGCGGGAGGAGAGACCCAGTACTTC; CDR3 protein: CASSQLAGGETQYF
V gene: TRBV29-1; clone size: NA; J gene: TRBJ2-7; D gene: NA; CDR3 DNA: TGCAGCGTTGGGGACACCTACGAGCAGTACTTC; CDR3 protein: CSVGDTYEQYF
V gene: TRBV27; clone size: NA; J gene: TRBJ1-5; D gene: NA; CDR3 DNA: TGTGCCAGCAGTTTATCGGGGTCGGGGGGGAATCAGCCCCAGCATTTT; CDR3 protein: CASSLSGSGGNQPQHF
V gene: TRBV11-2; clone size: once; J gene: TRBJ2-3; D gene: NA; CDR3 DNA: TGTGCCAGCAGCTTAGCCTACTATCTAGATACGCAGTATTTT; CDR3 protein: CASSLAYYLDTQYF
V gene: TRBV7-9; clone size: NA; J gene: TRBJ2-5; D gene: NA; CDR3 DNA: TGTGCCAGCAGCACCCATCCGAGCGTGCAAGAGACCCAGTACTTC; CDR3 protein: CASSTHPSVQETQYF
V gene: TRBV6-1; clone size: few; J gene: TRBJ2-2; D gene: NA; CDR3 DNA: TGTGCCAGCAGTGAGCTATCGGGTTCTCCTACCGGGGAGCTGTTTTTT; CDR3 protein: CASSELSGSPTGELFF
V gene: TRBV6-2/TRBV6-3; clone size: NA; J gene: TRBJ2-1; D gene: TRBD1; CDR3 DNA: TGTGCCAGCAGTTTTTCCCGTTCGACAGGGGGCGTCTGGGATGAGCAGTTCTTC; CDR3 protein: CASSFSRSTGGVWDEQFF
V gene: TRBV27; clone size: NA; J gene: TRBJ2-3; D gene: TRBD2; CDR3 DNA: TGTGCCAGCAGTTTAAGGGCGGGAGGGGCCACAGATACGCAGTATTTT; CDR3 protein: CASSLRAGGATDTQYF
V gene: TRBV6-5; clone size: NA; J gene: TRBJ2-7; D gene: TRBD1; CDR3 DNA: TGTGCCAGCAGTTACGGACAGGGGGTTGACGAGCAGTACTTC; CDR3 protein: CASSYGQGVDEQYF
V gene: TRBV5-5; clone size: NA; J gene: TRBJ1-5; D gene: TRBD1; CDR3 DNA: TGTGCCAGCAGCTTGACAGGGGGCCATAGCAATCAGCCCCAGCATTTT; CDR3 protein: CASSLTGGHSNQPQHF
V gene: TRBV6-4; clone size: once; J gene: TRBJ2-1; D gene: NA; CDR3 DNA: TGTGCCAGCAGTGACAGGGGTGATGAGCAGTTCTTC; CDR3 protein: CASSDRGDEQFF
V gene: TRBV7-6; clone size: NA; J gene: TRBJ2-2; D gene: NA; CDR3 DNA: TGTGCCAGCAGCCCCCAGACAGCAACCGGGGAGCTGTTTTTT; CDR3 protein: CASSPQTATGELFF
V gene: TRBV10-3; clone size: NA; J gene: TRBJ2-7; D gene: NA; CDR3 DNA: TGTGCCATCAGTGAGGCAGGGGTTGGGTCCCCCGAGCAGTACTTC; CDR3 protein: CAISEAGVGSPEQYF
V gene: TRBV28; clone size: NA; J gene: TRBJ1-2; D gene: NA; CDR3 DNA: TGTGCCAGCAGTTTGGACGGGACTAACTATGGCTACACCTTC; CDR3 protein: CASSLDGTNYGYTF
V gene: TRBV6-2/TRBV6-3; clone size: NA; J gene: TRBJ1-1; D gene: NA; CDR3 DNA: TGTGCCAGCAGTTACATCGGGAACTGGGGCACTGAAGCTTTCTTT; CDR3 protein: CASSYIGNWGTEAFF
V gene: TRBV10-1; clone size: NA; J gene: TRBJ2-7; D gene: TRBD1; CDR3 DNA: TGCGCCAGCAGCCGGGACAGGTTGGGGGAGCAGTACTTC; CDR3 protein: CASSRDRLGEQYF
V gene: TRBV9; clone size: NA; J gene: TRBJ1-4; D gene: NA; CDR3 DNA: TGTGCCAGCAGCCCCGAACCAGGGGCGCTATGGGAAAAACTGTTTTTT; CDR3 protein: CASSPEPGALWEKLFF
V gene: TRBV28; clone size: NA; J gene: TRBJ1-3; D gene: TRBD1; CDR3 DNA: TGTGCCAGCAGTCCACAGGGGAGCGGAAACACCATATATTTT; CDR3 protein: CASSPQGSGNTIYF
V gene: TRBV13; clone size: NA; J gene: TRBJ1-1; D gene: NA; CDR3 DNA: TGTGCCAGCAGCTTTGGGGGGTCCACTGAAGCTTTCTTT; CDR3 protein: CASSFGGSTEAFF
V gene: TRBV5-4; clone size: NA; J gene: TRBJ2-3; D gene: TRBD2; CDR3 DNA: TGTGCCAGCAGCCCCGGGACTAGCGGGCTGGGGACAGATACGCAGTATTTT; CDR3 protein: CASSPGTSGLGTDTQYF
V gene: TRBV30; clone size: once; J gene: TRBJ2-3; D gene: TRBD2; CDR3 DNA: TGTGCCTGGAGTGTCGGACTAGCGGGAGCCGCGGATACGCAGTATTTT; CDR3 protein: CAWSVGLAGAADTQYF
V gene: TRBV5-1; clone size: NA; J gene: TRBJ1-1; D gene: NA; CDR3 DNA: TGCGCCAGCAGCTTGGACCGGGCAGGGGCTAAAGCTTTCTTT; CDR3 protein: CASSLDRAGAKAFF
V gene: TRBV12-3/TRBV12-4; clone size: NA; J gene: TRBJ2-1; D gene: NA; CDR3 DNA: TGTGCCAGCCGGCGGGACAATGAGCAGTTCTTC; CDR3 protein: CASRRDNEQFF
V gene: TRBV7-2; clone size: NA; J gene: TRBJ1-1; D gene: NA; CDR3 DNA: TGTGCCAGCAGTCTAGACCGGTCCCCAGCTTTCTTT; CDR3 protein: CASSLDRSPAFF
V gene: TRBV7-9; clone size: NA; J gene: TRBJ2-1; D gene: NA; CDR3 DNA: TGTGCCAGCAGCCCTAGGCGGGGTTCGGCAGCCATCGAGCAGTTCTTC; CDR3 protein: CASSPRRGSAAIEQFF
V gene: TRBV3-1/TRBV3-2; clone size: NA; J gene: TRBJ2-3; D gene: TRBD1; CDR3 DNA: TGTGCCAGCGAAAACAGGGGTACATTGGATACGCAGTATTTT; CDR3 protein: CASENRGTLDTQYF
V gene: TRBV27; clone size: NA; J gene: TRBJ2-3; D gene: TRBD2; CDR3 DNA: TGTGCCAGCAGTGGTTTTGGGGGGGTAAGCACAGATACGCAGTATTTT; CDR3 protein: CASSGFGGVSTDTQYF
V gene: TRBV5-6; clone size: NA; J gene: TRBJ1-2; D gene: NA; CDR3 DNA: TGTGCCAGCAGCTTGACTTCACAGGGCTATGGCTACACCTTC; CDR3 protein: CASSLTSQGYGYTF
V gene: TRBV4-3; clone size: NA; J gene: TRBJ1-1; D gene: NA; CDR3 DNA: TGCGCCAGCAGCCAAGTCAGGGGTACTGAAGCTTTCTTT; CDR3 protein: CASSQVRGTEAFF
V gene: TRBV6-1; clone size: NA; J gene: TRBJ1-2; D gene: NA; CDR3 DNA: TGTGCCAGCAGTGAAAAATGGGGAGGACACTATGGCTACACCTTC; CDR3 protein: CASSEKWGGHYGYTF
V gene: TRBV18; clone size: NA; J gene: TRBJ2-3; D gene: TRBD2; CDR3 DNA: TGTGCCAGCTCCCCGGGACTAGGGGGGCCTAGCACAGATACGCAGTATTTT; CDR3 protein: CASSPGLGGPSTDTQYF
V gene: TRBV7-9; clone size: NA; J gene: TRBJ2-6; D gene: NA; CDR3 DNA: TGTGCCAGCAGCTTAGGCAGGGCTGGGGCCAACGTCCTGACTTTC; CDR3 protein: CASSLGRAGANVLTF
V gene: TRBV19; clone size: once; J gene: TRBJ2-7; D gene: TRBD1; CDR3 DNA: TGTGCCAGTAGTATGGGACAGGGAAGGTACGAGCAGTACTTC; CDR3 protein: CASSMGQGRYEQYF
V gene: TRBV19; clone size: NA; J gene: TRBJ1-1; D gene: TRBD1; CDR3 DNA: TGTGCCAGTAGCCCTCGGACAGGGCGGTTCACTGAAGCTTTCTTT; CDR3 protein: CASSPRTGRFTEAFF
V gene: TRBV9; clone size: NA; J gene: TRBJ1-6; D gene: NA; CDR3 DNA: TGTGCCAGCAGCGTGCAGGGCAGTTATAATTCACCCCTCCACTTT; CDR3 protein: CASSVQGSYNSPLHF
V gene: TRBV7-2; clone size: NA; J gene: TRBJ2-1; D gene: TRBD1; CDR3 DNA: TGTGCCAGCAGCTCTCCCGGACAGGGGCCGTGGGAGCAGTTCTTC; CDR3 protein: CASSSPGQGPWEQFF
V gene: TRBV5-6; clone size: NA; J gene: TRBJ2-3; D gene: NA; CDR3 DNA: TGTGCCAGCAGCTGGAGGGTTACTACAGATACGCAGTATTTT; CDR3 protein: CASSWRVTTDTQYF
V gene: TRBV5-1; clone size: NA; J gene: TRBJ2-2; D gene: NA; CDR3 DNA: TGCGCCAGCAGCCCGGCGGCTAAGAACACCGGGGAGCTGTTTTTT; CDR3 protein: CASSPAAKNTGELFF